A selection of T cell receptor beta chains follows, all from one sample in a study of shared clonotypes between healthy human individuals. Clones were sequenced by immunoSEQ multiplex PCR, and TCRdb holds only the in-frame ones, with some missing. The sample records approximately 2,000,000 clones, over 85% being singletons. Sequencing was performed on naive CD8+ T cells from PBMCs. These receptors were obtained from a man between 18 and 29 years old in good health. Some clones in this sample may be carry-over from other donors' samples. Each CDR3 is given with its conserved first and last residue. D genes are given only for firm matches. For some rows the clone size is stated as once, few or many, or as a class when expanded; others skip it.

v_call,clone_size,cdr3_length,j_call,d_call,cdr3_nt,cdr3_aa
TRBV6-1,-,14,TRBJ1-2,-,TGTGCCAGCAGTGAATGGAAAGGGCCGGGCGGCTACACCTTC,CASSEWKGPGGYTF
TRBV14,-,14,TRBJ1-1,-,TGTGCCAGCAGCCAAGCAGGGGTCGCCACTGAAGCTTTCTTT,CASSQAGVATEAFF
TRBV29-1,once,14,TRBJ2-3,-,TGCAGCGTTGAAGATCGAGCCCTTACAGATACGCAGTATTTT,CSVEDRALTDTQYF
TRBV6-4,few,13,TRBJ1-1,TRBD1,TGTGCCAGCAGTGACAACAGGGGAACTGAAGCTTTCTTT,CASSDNRGTEAFF
TRBV4-2,-,15,TRBJ2-2,-,TGTGCCAGCAGCCCCCGGTCTAGTCACACCGGGGAGCTGTTTTTT,CASSPRSSHTGELFF
TRBV9,-,18,TRBJ2-5,TRBD2,TGTGCCAGCAGCGTAGCCCTAGCGGGAGGGCCGGTAGAAGAGACCCAGTACTTC,CASSVALAGGPVEETQYF
TRBV9,-,15,TRBJ2-3,-,TGTGCCAGCAGCGTAGAACGCGCAAGTTTTTATACGCAGTATTTT,CASSVERASFYTQYF
TRBV28,-,14,TRBJ1-1,TRBD1,TGTGCCAGCAGTTTGGGGACAGGGAACACTGAAGCTTTCTTT,CASSLGTGNTEAFF
TRBV27,-,15,TRBJ2-7,TRBD2,TGTGCCAGCAGTATACCGGGACTAGCAGCACCGGAGCAGTACTTC,CASSIPGLAAPEQYF
TRBV29-1,-,17,TRBJ2-2,-,TGCAGCGTTGAAGATCCAATGGCTAGCCGGAACACCGGGGAGCTGTTTTTT,CSVEDPMASRNTGELFF
TRBV2,-,13,TRBJ2-3,-,TGTGCCAGCTCGGACCTAAGCACAGATACGCAGTATTTT,CASSDLSTDTQYF
TRBV27,-,16,TRBJ2-1,-,TGTGCCAGCAGTTTATCCAGCTATCAATTCTACAATGAGCAGTTCTTC,CASSLSSYQFYNEQFF
TRBV7-9,-,13,TRBJ2-3,-,TGTGCCAGCAGCAGCCCCTACCGTGATACGCAGTATTTT,CASSSPYRDTQYF
TRBV2,-,17,TRBJ2-5,-,TGTGCCAGCAGTGAACGTTTTCGGGGCGGGTCACAAGAGACCCAGTACTTC,CASSERFRGGSQETQYF
TRBV5-1,-,16,TRBJ2-3,TRBD2,TGCGCCAGCAGCTTGGCCCGGGAGGGCTTGTCAGATACGCAGTATTTT,CASSLAREGLSDTQYF
TRBV7-9,-,13,TRBJ2-7,-,TGTGCCAGCAGCTTAGCGCAAACCTACGAGCAGTACTTC,CASSLAQTYEQYF
TRBV27,-,15,TRBJ2-7,TRBD2,TGTGCCAGCAGTTTAGAGCGGGGGACCTTCTACGAGCAGTACTTC,CASSLERGTFYEQYF
TRBV6-1,-,15,TRBJ1-4,TRBD1,TGTGCCAGCAGTGTATGGACAGGGCCTAATGAAAAACTGTTTTTT,CASSVWTGPNEKLFF
TRBV5-5,-,16,TRBJ2-1,TRBD1,TGTGCCAGCAGCTTGGACGGGACAGGGGTCTACAATGAGCAGTTCTTC,CASSLDGTGVYNEQFF
TRBV7-9,-,16,TRBJ2-3,-,TGTGCCAGCAGACTGGGGTGGTCCACTATTATGGATACGCAGTATTTT,CASRLGWSTIMDTQYF
TRBV7-8,-,14,TRBJ1-1,-,TGTGCCAGCAGCTTTCTTGACAGCATAGGTGAAGCTTTCTTT,CASSFLDSIGEAFF
TRBV10-2,-,14,TRBJ1-1,-,TGCGCCAGCAGTGCTGTGGGTTATGGCGCTGAAGCTTTCTTT,CASSAVGYGAEAFF
TRBV4-3,-,16,TRBJ2-4,-,TGCGCCAGCAGCCAAGATCAGACTCTAGCCAAAAACATTCAGTACTTC,CASSQDQTLAKNIQYF
TRBV2,-,16,TRBJ2-3,TRBD2,TGTGCCAGCAGTGAGGGGACGGGAGGGCCGGCAGATACGCAGTATTTT,CASSEGTGGPADTQYF
TRBV4-1,-,13,TRBJ2-7,TRBD2,TGCGCCGCAGGAACGGCGGGGGGTTCAGAGCAGTACTTC,CAAGTAGGSEQYF
TRBV11-3,-,15,TRBJ2-3,-,TGTGCCAGCAGCTCTCATGAGGGCGGCACAGATACGCAGTATTTT,CASSSHEGGTDTQYF
TRBV7-9,-,15,TRBJ2-3,-,TGTGCCAGCAGCTTCCCCGCGTCCGGCACAGATACGCAGTATTTT,CASSFPASGTDTQYF
TRBV9,-,16,TRBJ2-7,TRBD2,TGTGCCAGCAGCCCGGGACTAGCGGAATTCTCCTACGAGCAGTACTTC,CASSPGLAEFSYEQYF
TRBV5-1,-,17,TRBJ2-7,TRBD2,TGCGCCAGCAGCTTGGCCGCTAGCGGGAGGCTCCCCTACGAGCAGTACTTC,CASSLAASGRLPYEQYF
TRBV6-6,-,16,TRBJ2-4,-,TGTGCCAGCAGTTACTTGACAGCCCCTCGCGCAGACATTCAGTACTTC,CASSYLTAPRADIQYF
TRBV9,-,13,TRBJ2-7,-,TGTGCCAGCAGCTCGGGAGCGGGTTTCGAGCAGTACTTC,CASSSGAGFEQYF
TRBV13,-,16,TRBJ2-1,TRBD1,TGTGCCAGCAGCTTAGGAGGGGACAGGGATTACAATGAGCAGTTCTTC,CASSLGGDRDYNEQFF
TRBV29-1,-,11,TRBJ1-1,-,TGCAGCGTTGTGTTTGGGACTGAAGCTTTCTTT,CSVVFGTEAFF
TRBV29-1,-,15,TRBJ2-3,TRBD1,TGCAGCGCTTACTGGACAGGGGGCGATCTAGGTACGCAGTATTTT,CSAYWTGGDLGTQYF
TRBV11-2,few,15,TRBJ2-7,TRBD2,TGTGCCAGCAGCCCGGGGCTAGCGGGAACGGTTGAGCAGTACTTC,CASSPGLAGTVEQYF
TRBV5-8,-,19,TRBJ1-5,-,TGTGCCAGCAGCTTGGTGGACAGCCGAGGATTTTATAGCAATCAGCCCCAGCATTTT,CASSLVDSRGFYSNQPQHF
TRBV10-3,-,13,TRBJ1-4,-,TGTGCCATCAGTGAGGAACACTGGGGAAGGATGTTTTTT,CAISEEHWGRMFF
TRBV11-3,few,13,TRBJ2-1,-,TGTGCCAGCAGCTTAGCGGTGGGGAATGAGCAGTTCTTC,CASSLAVGNEQFF
TRBV7-6,-,13,TRBJ2-1,TRBD2,TGTGCCAGCGGCGGGACTAACTACAATGAGCAGTTCTTC,CASGGTNYNEQFF
TRBV6-1,-,16,TRBJ2-2,TRBD1,TGTGCCAGCAGTGAAAACGACAGGGGGAGGACCGGGGAGCTGTTTTTT,CASSENDRGRTGELFF
TRBV6-5,-,13,TRBJ2-3,-,TGTGCCAGCGGAGACAGGAGCACAGATACGCAGTATTTT,CASGDRSTDTQYF
TRBV27,-,14,TRBJ1-5,-,TGTGCCAGCAGTTCCCTTTATAGCAATCAGCCCCAGCATTTT,CASSSLYSNQPQHF
TRBV30,-,14,TRBJ1-5,-,TGTGCCTGGAGTGAGGGTATTAGCAATCAGCCCCAGCATTTT,CAWSEGISNQPQHF
TRBV27,-,13,TRBJ1-1,-,TGTGCCAGCAGCCCGGTAGGGGGCACTGAAGCTTTCTTT,CASSPVGGTEAFF
TRBV10-3,-,15,TRBJ1-2,-,TGTGCCATCAGTGAGTCGGGAGAACTCGGCTATGGCTACACCTTC,CAISESGELGYGYTF
TRBV7-9,-,15,TRBJ2-1,TRBD2,TGTGCCAGCAGCCGGACTAGCGGGATTGACAATGAGCAGTTCTTC,CASSRTSGIDNEQFF